This is a list of T cell receptor beta chains from one sample in a study of PD-1 blockade in classical Hodgkin lymphoma. Assay used: immunoSEQ multiplex PCR; TCRdb lists only in-frame clones, some missing. The sample records approximately 73,000 clones, roughly 91% being singletons. Here the sequenced sample was peripheral blood mononuclear cells (PBMCs), taken at baseline. These receptors all come from a human donor with classical Hodgkin lymphoma. Both conserved end residues are part of each CDR3.

v_call	j_call	cdr3_aa
TRBV27	TRBJ1-4	CASSTYFLDEKLFF
TRBV4-2	TRBJ2-3	CASSQTRVHNGVGTYVGTDTQYF
TRBV7-9	-	CASSFPRDYLDEQYF
TRBV9	TRBJ2-3	CASSVGGWISSDTQYF
TRBV27	TRBJ1-2	CASSEQGYYGYTF
TRBV6-6	TRBJ2-2	CASSPQGERTGELFF
TRBV9	TRBJ1-2	CASQTGSDGYTF
TRBV15	TRBJ1-2	CATSRSRQGTNYGYTF
TRBV5-1	TRBJ2-7	CASSPGPRRVDEQYF
TRBV2	TRBJ2-7	CASILGLAETYEQYF
TRBV21-1	TRBJ1-3	CASSKADRVGNTIYF
TRBV10-2	TRBJ2-3	CASSQATDTQYF
TRBV5-1	TRBJ2-7	CASSHTWGYEQYF
TRBV13	TRBJ2-1	CANSLGGLAGVREQFF
TRBV19	TRBJ2-3	CASSRSQIRDTQYF
TRBV2	TRBJ1-5	CASIGLSNQPQHF
TRBV7-2	TRBJ2-1	CASSLGTSPPYNEQFF
TRBV28	TRBJ1-2	CASSPLQGIYGYTF
TRBV28	TRBJ2-7	CASSLEVAGGYEQYF
TRBV30	TRBJ1-5	CACDREGNQPQHF
TRBV6-6	TRBJ2-7	CASSYSPTYEQYF
TRBV19	TRBJ2-7	CASSISPNFYEQYF
TRBV12-2	TRBJ1-5	CASRSLRQGSNQPQHF
TRBV7-9	TRBJ2-1	CASSSGLAVSPYNEQFF
TRBV5-4	TRBJ2-1	CASSPGTSGSKSYNEQFF
TRBV9	TRBJ1-4	CASSVGRLMANEKLFF
TRBV2	TRBJ2-1	CASSEARHNEQFF
TRBV21-1	TRBJ2-1	CASSKGDRDNNEQFF
TRBV7-9	TRBJ2-7	CASSALVGTDYSHEQYF
TRBV7-3	TRBJ1-2	CASSQHQGYGYTF
TRBV7-3	TRBJ1-6	CASSQTGYNSPLHF
TRBV12-5	TRBJ2-2	CASGLQLTGPVELFF
TRBV28	TRBJ2-5	CASSQNRFSLKETQYF
TRBV5-1	TRBJ1-2	CASSGDRDGGTF
TRBV6-5	TRBJ2-1	CASQLRTGEQFF
TRBV10-3	TRBJ1-1	CAIAKDRSTEAFF
TRBV7-9	TRBJ1-2	CASSELTTETHGYTF
TRBV27	TRBJ2-5	CASSPLSRAGVGETQYF
TRBV28	TRBJ1-2	CASSLHRGPNYGYTF
TRBV10-3	TRBJ2-1	CAISESGGNEFF
TRBV5-1	TRBJ2-3	CASSLFSTDTQYF
TRBV6-5	TRBJ2-7	CASSYAGNYEQYF
TRBV10-3	TRBJ2-7	CAISVGGTYEQYF
TRBV7-9	TRBJ2-7	CASSPDRWGPEQYF
TRBV7-9	TRBJ1-5	CASSSTGVYQPQHF
TRBV25-1	TRBJ2-1	CASTVPDRGNEQFF
TRBV6-1	TRBJ2-7	CASSEAPSLAGVTYEQYF
TRBV4-2	TRBJ1-5	CASSQAGQKNQPQHF
TRBV10-3	TRBJ1-2	CAIRGRGPLEGYTF
TRBV4-1	TRBJ2-3	CASSQSGPTTSGITDTQYF
TRBV7-9	TRBJ1-5	CASSLVGVSQPQHF
TRBV27	TRBJ2-2	CASSLMVAGAAGELFF